The clone carrying this T cell receptor beta chain appeared a few times. Its target is unknown. Germline loops: CDR1 SNHLY, CDR2 FYNNEI. This CDR3 contains 12 residues. V lost 4 bases to trimming and J lost 6 bases, with 7 bases between them. The entry originates in a study of T-cell memory formation after mild COVID-19. Broader study findings: Contracting clones localized mainly to CM and EM when CD4+ and mainly to EMRA when CD8+. Clones that contracted from day 15 to 85 were balanced CD4/CD8, while later expanders leaned CD4+.

Sample barcodes and UMIs were carried by the TCR alpha and TCR beta cDNA libraries that 5'RACE generated with constant-segment primers. TCRdb re-called the 5' RACE reads through MiXCR, storing one row per CDR3 protein. The sample records under 650,000 distinct CDR3 sequences, over 15% being singletons. The V and J genes are TRBV2 and TRBJ2-1, with a possible D match to TRBD1 (6 bases). The receptor was isolated from an adult woman who had mild COVID-19 (a few samples of this study predate the infection). Cell type and time point are not known. The sequenced material came from PBMCs or a T cell subset sorted from them (not recorded which). The CDR3 nucleotides are TGTGCCAGCAGTGCGGACAGCAATGAGCAGTTCTTC. Translation: CASSADSNEQFF.